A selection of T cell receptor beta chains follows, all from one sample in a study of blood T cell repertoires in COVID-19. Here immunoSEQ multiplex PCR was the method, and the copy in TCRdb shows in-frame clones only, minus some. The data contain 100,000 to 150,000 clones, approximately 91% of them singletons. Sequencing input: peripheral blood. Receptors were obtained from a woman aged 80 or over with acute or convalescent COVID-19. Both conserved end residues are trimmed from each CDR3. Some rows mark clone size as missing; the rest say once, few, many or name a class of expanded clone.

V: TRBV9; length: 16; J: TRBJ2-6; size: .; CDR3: ASSVGTASQSGANVLT
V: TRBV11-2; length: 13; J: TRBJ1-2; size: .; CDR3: ASSLAGQGAIGYT
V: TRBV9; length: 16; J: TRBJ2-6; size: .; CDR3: ASSVQGGSLSGANVLT
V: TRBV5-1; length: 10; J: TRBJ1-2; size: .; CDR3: ASSPDRNGYT
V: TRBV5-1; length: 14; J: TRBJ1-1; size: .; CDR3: ASSLVPTGSNTEAF
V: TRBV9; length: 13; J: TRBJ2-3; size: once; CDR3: ASSVAASFTDTQY
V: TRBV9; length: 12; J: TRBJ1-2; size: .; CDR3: ASSVDRTNYGYT
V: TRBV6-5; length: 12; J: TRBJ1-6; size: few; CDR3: ASSTTFWDSSLH
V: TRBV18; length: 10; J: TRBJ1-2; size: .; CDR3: ASSPAGYGYT
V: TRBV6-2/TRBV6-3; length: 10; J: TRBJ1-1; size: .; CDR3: ASSYLNTEAF
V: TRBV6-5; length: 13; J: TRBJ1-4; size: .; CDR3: ASSYSGQGNEKLF
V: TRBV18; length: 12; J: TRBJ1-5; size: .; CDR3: ASSRGSGEQPQH
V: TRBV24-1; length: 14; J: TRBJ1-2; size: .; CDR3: ATSDPGQGANYGYT
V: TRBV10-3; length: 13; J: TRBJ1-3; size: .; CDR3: AISESTDNSNTIY
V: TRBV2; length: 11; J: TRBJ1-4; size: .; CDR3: AERTGNNEKLF
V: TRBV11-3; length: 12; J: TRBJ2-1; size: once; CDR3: ASSLTSGRGEQF
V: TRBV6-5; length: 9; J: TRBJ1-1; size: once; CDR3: ASSYPGAAF
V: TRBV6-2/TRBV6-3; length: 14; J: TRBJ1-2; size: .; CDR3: ASSYSGTAANYGYT
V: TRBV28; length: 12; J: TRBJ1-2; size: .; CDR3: ASTDPGQVINYT
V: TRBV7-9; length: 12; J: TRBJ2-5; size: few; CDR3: ASSLASGLETQY
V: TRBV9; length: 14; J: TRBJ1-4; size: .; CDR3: ASSVGQGGGNEKLF
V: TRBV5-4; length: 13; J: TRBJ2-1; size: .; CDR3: ASSLPPGAYNEQF
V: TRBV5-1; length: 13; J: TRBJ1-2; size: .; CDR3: ASSLDSRKTYGYT
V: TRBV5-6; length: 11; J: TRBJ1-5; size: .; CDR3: ASSARVSQPQH
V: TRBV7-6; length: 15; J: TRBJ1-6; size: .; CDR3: ASSPGTGGSYNSPLH
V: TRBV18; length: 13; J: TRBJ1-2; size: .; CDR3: ASSPPRQGADGYT
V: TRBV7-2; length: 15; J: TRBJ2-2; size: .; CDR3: ASSLELRTVNTGELF
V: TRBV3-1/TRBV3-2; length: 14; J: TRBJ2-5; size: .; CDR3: ASSQNPGQLQETQY
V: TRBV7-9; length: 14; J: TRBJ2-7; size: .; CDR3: ASSPGQWGTSYEQY
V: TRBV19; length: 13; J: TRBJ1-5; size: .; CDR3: ASRDTGTGYQPQH
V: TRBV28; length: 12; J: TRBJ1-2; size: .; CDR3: ASSRLTAAYGYT
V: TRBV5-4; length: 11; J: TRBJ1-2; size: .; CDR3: ASSLAGIYGYT
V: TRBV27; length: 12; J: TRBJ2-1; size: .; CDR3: ASRWRAGGNEQF
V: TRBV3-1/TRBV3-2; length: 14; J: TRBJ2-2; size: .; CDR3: ASSQSDRGPLGELF
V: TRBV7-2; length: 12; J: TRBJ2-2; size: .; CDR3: ASSLQPRTGELF
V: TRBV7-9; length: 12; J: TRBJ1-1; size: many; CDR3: ASSATEVSTEAF
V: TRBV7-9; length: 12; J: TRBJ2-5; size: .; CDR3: ASRSTGRLETQY
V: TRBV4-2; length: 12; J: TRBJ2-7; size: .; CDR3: ASSPGTSVDEQY
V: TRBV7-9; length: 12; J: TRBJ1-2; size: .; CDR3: ASSKKPTVYGYT
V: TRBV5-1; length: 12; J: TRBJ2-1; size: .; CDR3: ASSGTPDYNEQF
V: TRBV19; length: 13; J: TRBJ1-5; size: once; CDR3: ASSITQGSNQPQH
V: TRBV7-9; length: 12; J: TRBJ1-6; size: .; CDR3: ASSGGGGNSPLH
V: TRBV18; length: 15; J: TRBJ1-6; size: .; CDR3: ASSQALGGIRNSPLH
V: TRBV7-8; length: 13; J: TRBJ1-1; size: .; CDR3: ASSLAGQGDTEAF
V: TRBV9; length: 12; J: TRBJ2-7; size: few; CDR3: ASSVGDSVYEQY
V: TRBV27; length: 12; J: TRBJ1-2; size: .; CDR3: ASSFRWGGDGYT
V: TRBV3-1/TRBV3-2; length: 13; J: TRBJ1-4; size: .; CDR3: ASSRDRVTNEKLF
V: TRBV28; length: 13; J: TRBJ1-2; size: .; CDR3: ASTIGEGRNYGYT
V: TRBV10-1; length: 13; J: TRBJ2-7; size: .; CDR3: ASRGWTGYSYEQY
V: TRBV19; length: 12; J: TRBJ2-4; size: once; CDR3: ASRSTDLGNIQY
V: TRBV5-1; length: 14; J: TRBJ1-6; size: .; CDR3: ASRLDRGSLFSPLH
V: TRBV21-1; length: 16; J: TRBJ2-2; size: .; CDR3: ASSSTDRGPLHTGELF
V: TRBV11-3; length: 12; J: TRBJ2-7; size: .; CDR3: ASSLTSDSYEQY
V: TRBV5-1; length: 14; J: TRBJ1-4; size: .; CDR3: ASSSSGGNPNEKLF
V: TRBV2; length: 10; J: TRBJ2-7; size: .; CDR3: AIGSSSYEQY